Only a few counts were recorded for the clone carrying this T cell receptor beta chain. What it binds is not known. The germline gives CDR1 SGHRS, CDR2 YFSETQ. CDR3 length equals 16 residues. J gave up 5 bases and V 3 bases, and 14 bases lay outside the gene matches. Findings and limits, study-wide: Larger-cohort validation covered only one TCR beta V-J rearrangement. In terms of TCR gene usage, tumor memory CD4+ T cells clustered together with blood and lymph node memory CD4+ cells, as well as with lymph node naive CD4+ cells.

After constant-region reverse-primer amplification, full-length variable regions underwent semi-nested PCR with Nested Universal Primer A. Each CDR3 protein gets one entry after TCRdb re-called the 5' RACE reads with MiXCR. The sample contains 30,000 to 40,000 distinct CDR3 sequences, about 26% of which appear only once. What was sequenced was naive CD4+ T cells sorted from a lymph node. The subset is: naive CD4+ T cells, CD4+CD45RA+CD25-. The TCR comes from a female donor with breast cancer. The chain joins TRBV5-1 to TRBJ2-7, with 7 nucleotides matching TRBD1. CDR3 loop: CASSSSPGQWDDEQYF. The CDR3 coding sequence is TGCGCCAGCAGCTCGTCTCCGGGACAGTGGGACGACGAGCAGTACTTC.